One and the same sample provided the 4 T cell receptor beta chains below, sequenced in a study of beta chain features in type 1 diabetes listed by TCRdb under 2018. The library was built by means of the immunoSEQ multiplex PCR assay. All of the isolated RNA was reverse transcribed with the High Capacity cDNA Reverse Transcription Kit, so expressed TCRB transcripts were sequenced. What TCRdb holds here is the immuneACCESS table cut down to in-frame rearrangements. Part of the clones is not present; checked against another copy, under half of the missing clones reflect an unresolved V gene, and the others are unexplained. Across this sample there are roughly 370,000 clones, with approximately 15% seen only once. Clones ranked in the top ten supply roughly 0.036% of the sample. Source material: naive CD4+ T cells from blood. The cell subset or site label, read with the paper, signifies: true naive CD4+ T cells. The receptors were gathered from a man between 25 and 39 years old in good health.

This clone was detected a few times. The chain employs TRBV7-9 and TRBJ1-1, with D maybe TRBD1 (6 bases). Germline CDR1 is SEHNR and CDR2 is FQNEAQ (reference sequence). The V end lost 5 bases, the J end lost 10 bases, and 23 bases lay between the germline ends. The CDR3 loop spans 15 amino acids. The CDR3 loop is CASSPLGGGAESAFF. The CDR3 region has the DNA TGTGCCAGCAGCCCCCTCGGCGGGGGCGCGGAGTCAGCTTTCTTT.

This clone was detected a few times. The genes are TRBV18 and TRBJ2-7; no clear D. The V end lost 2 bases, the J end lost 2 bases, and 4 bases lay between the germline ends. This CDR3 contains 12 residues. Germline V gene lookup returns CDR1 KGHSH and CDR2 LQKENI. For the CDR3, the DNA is TGTGCCAGCTCACCAAATACCTACGAGCAGTACTTC. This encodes CASSPNTYEQYF.

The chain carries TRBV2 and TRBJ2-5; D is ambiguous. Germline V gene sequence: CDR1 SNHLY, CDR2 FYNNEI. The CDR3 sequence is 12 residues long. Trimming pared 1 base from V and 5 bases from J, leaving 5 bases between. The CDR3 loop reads CASSEGWETQYF. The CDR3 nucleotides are TGTGCCAGCAGTGAAGGGTGGGAGACCCAGTACTTC.

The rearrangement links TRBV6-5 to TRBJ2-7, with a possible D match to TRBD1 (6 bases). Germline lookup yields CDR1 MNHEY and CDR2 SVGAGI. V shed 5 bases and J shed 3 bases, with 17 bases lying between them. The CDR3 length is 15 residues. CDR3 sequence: CASSRQARKGYEQYV. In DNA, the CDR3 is TGTGCCAGCAGTCGACAGGCCCGTAAGGGCTACGAGCAGTACGTC.